A selection of T cell receptor beta chains follows, all from one sample in a study of CD8 T cells in Susac syndrome. TCRdb reprocessed the immunoSEQ multiplex PCR reads with MiXCR, giving one entry per CDR3 protein. The sample carries some 180,000 distinct CDR3 sequences, approximately 95% recorded once. The sequencing sample was made of CD4+ T cells from PBMCs. Source of these receptors: a human donor in good health. The CDR3 runs from the conserved cysteine through the conserved F or W. Each record gives: J gene, V gene, CDR3 length, D gene, CDR3 protein. The D gene is left open where the match is weak.

TRBJ2-7 | TRBV5-6 | 14 | TRBD1 | CASSQGASNYEQYF
TRBJ2-3 | TRBV15 | 16 | TRBD1 | CATSRSGTGAGDTQYF
TRBJ2-1 | TRBV3-1 | 15 | . | CASSQDRTVNNEQFF
TRBJ2-3 | TRBV3-1 | 15 | . | CASSLSDGVTDTQYF
TRBJ2-7 | TRBV29-1 | 15 | TRBD1 | CSVEDDRGFPYEQYF
TRBJ2-3 | TRBV12-3/TRBV12-4 | 12 | . | CASAGSTDTQFF
TRBJ2-2 | TRBV9 | 15 | TRBD1 | CASSARDRGTGELFF
TRBJ1-2 | TRBV29-1 | 12 | TRBD1 | CSVDKTGGGYTF
TRBJ2-4 | TRBV7-9 | 15 | . | CASSSVSEAKNIQYF
TRBJ2-7 | TRBV15 | 14 | TRBD1 | CATSRVGQGYEQYF
TRBJ1-5 | TRBV12-3/TRBV12-4 | 16 | . | CASNDAQPGFGQPQHF
TRBJ2-7 | TRBV5-1 | 15 | TRBD1 | CASSLPGQGAGEQYF
TRBJ2-5 | TRBV3-1 | 15 | . | CASSQDGLGQETQYF
TRBJ1-5 | TRBV7-8 | 15 | . | CASSLEMGLNQPQHF
TRBJ2-2 | TRBV12-3/TRBV12-4 | 15 | . | CASPRTPRSTGELFF
TRBJ1-6 | TRBV7-9 | 13 | . | CASSLGGVSPLHF
TRBJ2-2 | TRBV2 | 12 | . | CASATSFGELFF
TRBJ1-6 | TRBV30 | 15 | . | CAWNSPGKYNSPLHF
TRBJ2-2 | TRBV7-3 | 17 | . | CASSLWNIAGNTGELFF
TRBJ2-5 | TRBV2 | 15 | TRBD1 | CASSEYRTGSETQYF
TRBJ1-6 | TRBV2 | 16 | TRBD1 | CASSKDRVERGSPLHF
TRBJ1-1 | TRBV7-9 | 13 | . | CASLGQTNTEAFF
TRBJ1-5 | TRBV28 | 15 | . | CASSLGGSGRQPQHF
TRBJ2-5 | TRBV20-1 | 14 | . | CSAIHLRRRETQYF
TRBJ2-5 | TRBV2 | 18 | TRBD2 | CASTPRRASGFNGETQYF
TRBJ2-5 | TRBV14 | 14 | . | CASSHLGHTETQYF
TRBJ2-7 | TRBV5-4 | 15 | . | CASRVRNRDSYEQYF
TRBJ2-7 | TRBV12-2 | 15 | . | CASRLRPWGGDEQYF
TRBJ2-5 | TRBV5-1 | 14 | . | CASSLSPGMETQYF
TRBJ1-1 | TRBV7-8 | 19 | TRBD1 | CASSLGGGERPRGNTEAFF
TRBJ2-1 | TRBV6-5 | 13 | . | CASSSGLPQGQFF
TRBJ2-7 | TRBV19 | 13 | TRBD1 | CASSIGQGDEQYF
TRBJ2-7 | TRBV5-1 | 14 | . | CASSHTGSSYEQYF
TRBJ1-6 | TRBV30 | 15 | . | CAWREKQGTHSPLHF
TRBJ1-2 | TRBV7-2 | 14 | TRBD1 | CASSLSTGVFGYTF
TRBJ2-4 | TRBV12-3/TRBV12-4 | 16 | TRBD1 | CASSLGFRGPKNIQYF
TRBJ2-1 | TRBV3-1 | 11 | . | CASRRHNEQFF
TRBJ2-3 | TRBV19 | 15 | TRBD2 | CASSMSRGGADTQYF
TRBJ2-2 | TRBV21-1 | 15 | . | CASSKNGGLFGELFF
TRBJ1-2 | TRBV7-2 | 15 | . | CASSLGQLYNYGYTF
TRBJ1-5 | TRBV7-2 | 17 | TRBD1 | CASSLDGTAYSNQPQHF
TRBJ1-1 | TRBV15 | 16 | . | CATSRDPQKMNTEAFF
TRBJ2-2 | TRBV4-1 | 17 | . | CASSQGSALPNTGELFF
TRBJ1-2 | TRBV7-8 | 17 | . | CASSFGIGRSPYYGYTF
TRBJ2-7 | TRBV5-1 | 13 | . | CASSLPQYYEQYF